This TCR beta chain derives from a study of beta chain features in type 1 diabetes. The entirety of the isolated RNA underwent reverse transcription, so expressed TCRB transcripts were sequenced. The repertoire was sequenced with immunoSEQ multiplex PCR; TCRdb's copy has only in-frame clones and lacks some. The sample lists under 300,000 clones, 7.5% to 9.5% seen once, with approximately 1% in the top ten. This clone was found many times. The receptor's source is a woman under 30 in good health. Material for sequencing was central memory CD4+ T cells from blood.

The CDR3 bases are TGTGCCAGCAGCTTACACCGGGACCTGCCGAGCACTGAAGCTTTCTTT. This sequence encodes CASSLHRDLPSTEAFF. V usage is TRBV7-2 and J usage is TRBJ1-1, with D possibly TRBD1 on 5 matching bases. Trimming took off 2 bases at V and 4 bases at J, with 17 bases between the two ends. The CDR3 length is 16 residues. CDR1 and CDR2 from the germline V gene are SGHTA and FQGNSA.